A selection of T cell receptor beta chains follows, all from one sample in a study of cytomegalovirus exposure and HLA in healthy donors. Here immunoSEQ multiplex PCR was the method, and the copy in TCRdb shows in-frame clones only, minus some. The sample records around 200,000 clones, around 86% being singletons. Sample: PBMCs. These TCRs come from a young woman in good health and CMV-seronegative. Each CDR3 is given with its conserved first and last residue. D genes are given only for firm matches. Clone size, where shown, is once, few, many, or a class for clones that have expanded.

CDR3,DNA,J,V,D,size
CASSNNTGVNYGYTF,TGTGCCAGTAGCAATAATACAGGCGTTAACTATGGCTACACCTTC,TRBJ1-2,TRBV19,-,-
CASSASLRGNTIYF,TGTGCCAGCAGCGCCTCCCTACGTGGAAACACCATATATTTT,TRBJ1-3,TRBV9,-,-
CASSLDYQGIQETQYF,TGTGCCAGCAGCTTAGATTATCAGGGGATCCAAGAGACCCAGTACTTC,TRBJ2-5,TRBV7-9,-,-
CASTPGLAGGRGNYEQYF,TGTGCCAGCACCCCGGGACTAGCGGGCGGGAGGGGTAATTACGAGCAGTACTTC,TRBJ2-7,TRBV27,TRBD2,-
CASSRLLSAYEQYF,TGTGCCAGCAGCCGTCTTTTGTCGGCCTACGAGCAGTACTTC,TRBJ2-7,TRBV5-8,-,few
CASPSGGAEAFF,TGTGCCAGCCCTAGCGGTGGGGCGGAAGCTTTCTTT,TRBJ1-1,TRBV28,-,-
CSVERNTEAFF,TGCAGCGTTGAGAGGAACACTGAAGCTTTCTTT,TRBJ1-1,TRBV29-1,-,-
CASSPRTETYEQYF,TGTGCCAGCTCACCAAGGACAGAAACCTACGAGCAGTACTTC,TRBJ2-7,TRBV18,-,-
CASTDSFGGYTF,TGTGCCAGCACGGACAGTTTTGGGGGCTACACCTTC,TRBJ1-2,TRBV25-1,-,few
CASSFPGRTEAFF,TGTGCCAGCAGTTTCCCGGGTAGGACTGAAGCTTTCTTT,TRBJ1-1,TRBV28,-,-
CASSLEPNEKLFF,TGTGCCAGCAGCTTGGAGCCTAATGAAAAACTGTTTTTT,TRBJ1-4,TRBV5-4,-,once
CASSQAGGRGHEQFF,TGTGCCAGCAGCCAAGCGGGGGGCCGAGGGCATGAGCAGTTCTTC,TRBJ2-1,TRBV4-2,-,-
CASSPGTGRGEQFF,TGTGCCAGCAGTCCCGGGACAGGGAGGGGTGAGCAGTTCTTC,TRBJ2-1,TRBV6-1,TRBD1,once
CASSLGLAGGDYEQYF,TGTGCCAGCAGCTTAGGATTAGCGGGAGGAGACTACGAGCAGTACTTC,TRBJ2-7,TRBV5-4,TRBD2,-
CASSGQVEQFF,TGTGCCAGCAGTGGCCAGGTAGAGCAGTTCTTC,TRBJ2-1,TRBV6-1,-,-
CSAALAGDLEQYF,TGCAGCGCCGCACTAGCGGGAGACCTCGAGCAGTACTTC,TRBJ2-7,TRBV29-1,TRBD2,-